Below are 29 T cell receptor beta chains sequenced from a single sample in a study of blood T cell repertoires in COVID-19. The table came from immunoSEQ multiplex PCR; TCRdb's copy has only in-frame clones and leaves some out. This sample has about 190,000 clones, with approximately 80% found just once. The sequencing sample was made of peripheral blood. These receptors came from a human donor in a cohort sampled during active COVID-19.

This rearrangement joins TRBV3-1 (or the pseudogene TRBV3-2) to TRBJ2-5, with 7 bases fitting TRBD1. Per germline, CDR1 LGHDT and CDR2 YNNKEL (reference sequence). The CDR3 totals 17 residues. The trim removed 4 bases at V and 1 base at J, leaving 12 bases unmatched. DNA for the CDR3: TGTGCCAGCAGCCCCCTAACAGGGGCAAGCTTCCAAGAGACCCAGTACTTC. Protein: CASSPLTGASFQETQYF.

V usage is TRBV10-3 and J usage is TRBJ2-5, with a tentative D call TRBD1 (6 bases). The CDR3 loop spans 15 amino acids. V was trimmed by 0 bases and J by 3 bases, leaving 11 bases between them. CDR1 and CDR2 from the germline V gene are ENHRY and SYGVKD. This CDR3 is CAISESTHREETQYF. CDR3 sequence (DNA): TGTGCCATCAGTGAGTCGACGCACAGGGAAGAGACCCAGTACTTC.

In nucleotides, the CDR3 is TGCGCCAGCAGCTTGGAGGGACAGGTCTCTGGAAACACCATATATTTT. This encodes CASSLEGQVSGNTIYF. This rearrangement joins TRBV5-1 to TRBJ1-3; 8 bases are shared with TRBD1. The CDR3 has 16 residues. V trimming: 0 bases; J trimming: 0 bases; junction bases outside the gene matches: 2. Germline loops: CDR1 SGHRS, CDR2 YFSETQ.

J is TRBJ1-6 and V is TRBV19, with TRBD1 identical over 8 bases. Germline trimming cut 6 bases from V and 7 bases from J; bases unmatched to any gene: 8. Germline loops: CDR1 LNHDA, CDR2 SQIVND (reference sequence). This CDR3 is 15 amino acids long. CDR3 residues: CASRPDRALNSPLHF. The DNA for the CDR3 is TGTGCCAGTAGACCGGACAGGGCCCTAAATTCACCCCTCCACTTT.

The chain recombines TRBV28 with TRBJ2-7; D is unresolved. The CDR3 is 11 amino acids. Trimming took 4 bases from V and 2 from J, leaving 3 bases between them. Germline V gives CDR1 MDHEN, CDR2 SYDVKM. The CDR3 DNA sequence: TGTGCCAGCAGTTCCACCTACGAGCAGTACGTC. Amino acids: CASSSTYEQYV.

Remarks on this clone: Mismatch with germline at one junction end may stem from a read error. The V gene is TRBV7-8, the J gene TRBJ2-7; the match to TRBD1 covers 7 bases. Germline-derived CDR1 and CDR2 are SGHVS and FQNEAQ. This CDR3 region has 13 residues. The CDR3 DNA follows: TGTGCCTGCAGCTCCCATCCAGGGGGTGAGCAGTACTTC. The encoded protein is CACSSHPGGEQYF. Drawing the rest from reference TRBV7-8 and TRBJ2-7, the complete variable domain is GAGVSQSPRYKVAKRGQDVALRCDPISGHVSLFWYQQALGQGPEFLTYFQNEAQLDKSGLPSDRFFAERPEGSVSTLKIQRTQQEDSAVYLCACSSHPGGEQYFGPGTRLTVT.

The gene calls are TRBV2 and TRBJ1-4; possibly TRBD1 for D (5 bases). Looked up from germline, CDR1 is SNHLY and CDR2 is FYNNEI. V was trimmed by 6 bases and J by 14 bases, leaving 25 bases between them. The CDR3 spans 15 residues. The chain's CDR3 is CASSDTKTVGGGLFF. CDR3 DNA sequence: TGTGCCAGCAGCGACACGAAGACCGTCGGGGGGGGGCTGTTTTTT. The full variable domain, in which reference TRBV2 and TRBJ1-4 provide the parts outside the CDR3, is EPEVTQTPSHQVTQMGQEVILRCVPISNHLYFYWYRQILGQKVEFLVSFYNNEISEKSEIFDDQFSVERPDGSNFTLKIRSTKLEDSAMYFCASSDTKTVGGGLFFGSGTQLSVL.

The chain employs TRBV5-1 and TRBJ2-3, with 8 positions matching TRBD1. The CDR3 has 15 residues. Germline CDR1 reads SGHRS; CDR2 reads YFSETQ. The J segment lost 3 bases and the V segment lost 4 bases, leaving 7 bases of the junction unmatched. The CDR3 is CASSPTTGETDTQYF. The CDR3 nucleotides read TGCGCCAGCAGCCCCACGACAGGGGAGACAGATACGCAGTATTTT.

The CDR3 loop is CASSSPSTNEKLFF. The CDR3 region has the DNA TGTGCCAGCAGTTCCCCCTCAACTAATGAAAAACTGTTTTTT. The rearrangement links TRBV6-5 to TRBJ1-4; D not resolved. V was shortened by 4 bases and J by 0 bases, with 6 bases between the two germline ends. This CDR3 contains 14 residues. Germline values: CDR1 MNHEY, CDR2 SVGAGI.

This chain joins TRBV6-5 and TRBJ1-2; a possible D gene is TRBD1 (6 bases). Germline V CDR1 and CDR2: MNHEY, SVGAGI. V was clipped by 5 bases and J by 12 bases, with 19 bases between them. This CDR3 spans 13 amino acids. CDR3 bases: TGTGCCAGCAGTACGCAATACAGGGCACGGAACACCTTC. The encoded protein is CASSTQYRARNTF.

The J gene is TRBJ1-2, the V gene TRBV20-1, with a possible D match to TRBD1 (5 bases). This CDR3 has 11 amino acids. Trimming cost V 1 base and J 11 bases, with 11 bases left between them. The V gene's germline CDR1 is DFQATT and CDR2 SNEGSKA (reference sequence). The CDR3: CSARAGVKYTF. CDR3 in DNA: TGCAGTGCTAGAGCGGGGGTCAAGTACACCTTC.

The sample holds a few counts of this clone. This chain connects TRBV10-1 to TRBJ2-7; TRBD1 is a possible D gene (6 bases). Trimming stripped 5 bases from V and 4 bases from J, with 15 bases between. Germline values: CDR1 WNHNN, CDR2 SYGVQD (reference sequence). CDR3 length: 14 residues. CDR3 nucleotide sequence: TGCGCCAGCAGTCTTCGGACAGAGCAGTACGAGCAGTACGTC. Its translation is CASSLRTEQYEQYV.

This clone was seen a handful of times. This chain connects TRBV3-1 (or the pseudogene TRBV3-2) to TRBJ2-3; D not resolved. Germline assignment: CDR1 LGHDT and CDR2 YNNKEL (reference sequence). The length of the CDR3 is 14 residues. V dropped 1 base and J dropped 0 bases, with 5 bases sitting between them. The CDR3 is CASSQGASTDTQYF. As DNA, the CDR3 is TGTGCCAGCAGCCAAGGGGCTAGCACAGATACGCAGTATTTT.

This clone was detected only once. The CDR3 nucleotides read TGTGCCAGTAGGAGGAGGACAGGAAACTCGAACACTGAAGCTTTCTTT. This translates into CASRRRTGNSNTEAFF. The chain combines TRBV19 with TRBJ1-1; 7 positions agree with TRBD1. The trim removed 6 bases at V and 1 base at J, leaving 11 bases unmatched. Germline V gives CDR1 LNHDA, CDR2 SQIVND (reference sequence). The length of the CDR3 is 16 residues. The variable domain in full, with the rest retrieved from reference TRBV19 and TRBJ1-1, is DGGITQSPKYLFRKEGQNVTLSCEQNLNHDAMYWYRQDPGQGLRLIYYSQIVNDFQKGDIAEGYSVSREKKESFPLTVTSAQKNPTAFYLCASRRRTGNSNTEAFFGQGTRLTVV.

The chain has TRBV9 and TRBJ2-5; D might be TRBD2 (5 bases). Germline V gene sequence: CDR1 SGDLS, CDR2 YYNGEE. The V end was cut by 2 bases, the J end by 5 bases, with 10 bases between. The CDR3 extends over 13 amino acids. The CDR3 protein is CASSVAGGETQYF. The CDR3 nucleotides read TGTGCCAGCAGCGTCGCGGGTGGGGAGACCCAGTACTTC.

CDR3 in DNA: TGTGCCAGCAGCTTACTAGGACTAGCATATACGCAGTATTTT. Translation gives CASSLLGLAYTQYF. V is TRBV7-9 and J is TRBJ2-3, with 8 bases that match TRBD2. The V and J ends lost 2 bases and 7 bases, in that order; junction bases with no gene match: 5. CDR1 and CDR2 from the germline V gene are SEHNR and FQNEAQ (reference sequence). This CDR3 is 14 amino acids long.

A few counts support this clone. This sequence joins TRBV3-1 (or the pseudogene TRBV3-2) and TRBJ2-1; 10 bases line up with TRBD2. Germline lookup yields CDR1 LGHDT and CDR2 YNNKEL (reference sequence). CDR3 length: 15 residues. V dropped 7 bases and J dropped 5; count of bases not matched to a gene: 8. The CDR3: CASTRGLAIHNEQFF. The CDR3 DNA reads TGTGCCAGCACCCGGGGACTAGCGATACACAATGAGCAGTTCTTC.

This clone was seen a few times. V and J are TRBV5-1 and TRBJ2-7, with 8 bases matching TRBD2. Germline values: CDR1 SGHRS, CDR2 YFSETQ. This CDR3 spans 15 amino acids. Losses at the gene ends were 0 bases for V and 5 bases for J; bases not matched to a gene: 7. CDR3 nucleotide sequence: TGCGCCAGCAGCTTGGTAAGCGGGAGTTCACACGAGCAGTACTTC. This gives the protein CASSLVSGSSHEQYF.

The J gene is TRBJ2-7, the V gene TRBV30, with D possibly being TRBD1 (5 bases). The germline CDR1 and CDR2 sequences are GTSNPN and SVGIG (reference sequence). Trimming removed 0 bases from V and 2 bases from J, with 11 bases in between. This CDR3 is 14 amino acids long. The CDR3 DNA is TGTGCCTGGAGTGTGACAGAATTAACCTACGAGCAGTACTTC. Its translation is CAWSVTELTYEQYF.

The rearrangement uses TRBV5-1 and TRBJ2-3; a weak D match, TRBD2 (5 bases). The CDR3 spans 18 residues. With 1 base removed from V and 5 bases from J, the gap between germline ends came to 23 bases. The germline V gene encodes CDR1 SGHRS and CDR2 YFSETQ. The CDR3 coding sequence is TGCGCCAGCAGCTTGAACAAGGAGGCGAACACGAGTATAGATACGCAGTATTTT. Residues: CASSLNKEANTSIDTQYF. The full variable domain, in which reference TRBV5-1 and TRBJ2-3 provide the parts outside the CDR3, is KAGVTQTPRYLIKTRGQQVTLSCSPISGHRSVSWYQQTPGQGLQFLFEYFSETQRNKGNFPGRFSGRQFSNSRSEMNVSTLELGDSALYLCASSLNKEANTSIDTQYFGPGTRLTVL.

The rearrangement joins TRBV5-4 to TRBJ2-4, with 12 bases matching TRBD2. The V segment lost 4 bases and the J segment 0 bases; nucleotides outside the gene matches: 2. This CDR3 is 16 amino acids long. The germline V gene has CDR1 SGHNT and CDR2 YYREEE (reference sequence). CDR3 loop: CASSLTSGGAKNIQYF. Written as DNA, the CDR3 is TGTGCCAGCAGCCTGACTAGCGGGGGAGCCAAAAACATTCAGTACTTC.

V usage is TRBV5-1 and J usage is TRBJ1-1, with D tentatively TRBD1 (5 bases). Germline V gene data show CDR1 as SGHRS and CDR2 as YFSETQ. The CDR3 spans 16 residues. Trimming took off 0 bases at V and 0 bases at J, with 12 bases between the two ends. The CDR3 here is CASSLAAGPMNTEAFF. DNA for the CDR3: TGCGCCAGCAGCTTGGCGGCAGGGCCGATGAACACTGAAGCTTTCTTT.

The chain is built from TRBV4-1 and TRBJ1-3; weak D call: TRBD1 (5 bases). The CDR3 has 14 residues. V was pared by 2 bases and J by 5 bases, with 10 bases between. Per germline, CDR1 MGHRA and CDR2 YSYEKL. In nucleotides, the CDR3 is TGCGCCAGCAGCCAACTAAGACAGAGAAACACCATATATTTT. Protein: CASSQLRQRNTIYF.

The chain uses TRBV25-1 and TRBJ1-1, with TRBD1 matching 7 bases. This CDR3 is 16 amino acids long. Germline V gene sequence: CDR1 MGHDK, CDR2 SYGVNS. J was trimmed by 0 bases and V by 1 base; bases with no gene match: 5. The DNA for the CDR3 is TGTGCCAGCAGTGAATCCTTGACAGGGTTGAACACTGAAGCTTTCTTT. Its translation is CASSESLTGLNTEAFF.

CDR3 amino acids: CASSYSARGGTEAFF. DNA of the CDR3: TGTGCCAGCAGTTACTCCGCAAGGGGGGGCACTGAAGCTTTCTTT. The chain is built from TRBV6-5 and TRBJ1-1; maybe TRBD1 (6 bases). CDR3 length equals 15 residues. V was cut by 0 bases and J by 4 bases, with 12 bases left in between. Per the germline V gene, CDR1 is MNHEY and CDR2 is SVGAGI.

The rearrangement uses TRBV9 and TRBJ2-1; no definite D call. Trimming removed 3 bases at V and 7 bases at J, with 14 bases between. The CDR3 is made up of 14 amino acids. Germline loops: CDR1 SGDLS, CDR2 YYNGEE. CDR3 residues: CASSAHRVDNEQFF. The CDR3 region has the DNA TGTGCCAGCAGCGCCCACCGGGTGGATAATGAGCAGTTCTTC. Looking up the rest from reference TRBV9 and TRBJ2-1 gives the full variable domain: DSGVTQTPKHLITATGQRVTLRCSPRSGDLSVYWYQQSLDQGLQFLIQYYNGEERAKGNILERFSAQQFPDLHSELNLSSLELGDSALYFCASSAHRVDNEQFFGPGTRLTVL.

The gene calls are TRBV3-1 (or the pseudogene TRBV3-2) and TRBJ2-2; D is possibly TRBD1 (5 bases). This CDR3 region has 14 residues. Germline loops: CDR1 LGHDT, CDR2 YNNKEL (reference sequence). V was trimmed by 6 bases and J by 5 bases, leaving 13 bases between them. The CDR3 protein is CASSPRRQTGELFF. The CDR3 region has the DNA TGTGCCAGCAGTCCCCGGAGACAGACCGGGGAGCTGTTTTTT.

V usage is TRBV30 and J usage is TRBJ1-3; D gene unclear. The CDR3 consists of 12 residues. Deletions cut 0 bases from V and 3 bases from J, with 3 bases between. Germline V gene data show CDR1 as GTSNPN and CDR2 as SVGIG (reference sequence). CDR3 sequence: CAWSVRGNTIYF. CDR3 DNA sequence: TGTGCCTGGAGTGTGCGTGGAAACACCATATATTTT.

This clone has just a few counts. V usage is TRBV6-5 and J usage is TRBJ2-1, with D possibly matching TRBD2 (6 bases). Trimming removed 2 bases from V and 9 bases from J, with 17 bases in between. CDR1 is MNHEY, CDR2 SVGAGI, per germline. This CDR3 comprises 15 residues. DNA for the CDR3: TGTGCCAGCAGTTACGGAGCCCAGGAGGAGGGTGAGCAGTTCTTC. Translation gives CASSYGAQEEGEQFF.